The 19 T cell receptor beta chains given below trace back to one sample, sequenced in a study of cytomegalovirus exposure and HLA in healthy donors. PCR primers comprised 60 Vbeta and 13 Jbeta primers. Libraries were prepared by immunoSEQ multiplex PCR; TCRdb keeps only in-frame clonotypes and omits some of them. The sample includes approximately 160,000 clones, roughly 72% of them seen just once. The material sequenced was PBMCs. These receptors all come from a woman aged 40 to 55 in good health and CMV-seronegative.

The rearrangement uses TRBV10-3 and TRBJ2-2, with TRBD2 identical over 7 bases. The CDR3 has 17 amino acids. The germline V gene has CDR1 ENHRY and CDR2 SYGVKD. Unmatched junction bases numbered 15, after V lost 8 bases and J lost 3 bases. In DNA, the CDR3 is TGTGCCATCGGGGGAGGGAAAGCTTCTGAGGACACCGGGGAGCTGTTTTTT. Protein sequence: CAIGGGKASEDTGELFF.

This clone was seen more than once but under ten times. The genes are TRBV4-2 and TRBJ2-3; D gene ambiguous. The CDR3 totals 15 residues. Trimming removed 0 bases from V and 4 bases from J, with 11 bases in between. CDR1 and CDR2 from the germline V gene are LGHNA and YNFKEQ. The chain's CDR3 is CASSQDLRVADTQYF. The CDR3 nucleotides are TGTGCCAGCAGCCAAGATCTTCGCGTGGCAGATACGCAGTATTTT.

This clone was observed once. The chain recombines TRBV28 with TRBJ1-1; TRBD1 aligns across 10 bases. The germline CDR1 and CDR2 sequences are MDHEN and SYDVKM. The CDR3 has 13 residues. V lost 5 bases to trimming and J lost 10 bases; unmatched junction nucleotides: 7. CDR3 in amino acids: CASSPRDRGLAFF. CDR3 nucleotide sequence: TGTGCCAGCAGTCCCCGGGACAGGGGATTAGCTTTCTTT.

V usage is TRBV18 and J usage is TRBJ2-5, with D unclear. Germline V gene data show CDR1 as KGHSH and CDR2 as LQKENI. The CDR3 is 12 amino acids. The V gene lost 1 base and the J gene lost 4 bases, with 4 bases spanning the gap. The CDR3 bases are TGTGCCAGCTCACCACGGGCAGAGACCCAGTACTTC. Encoded protein: CASSPRAETQYF. The full variable domain, its missing parts supplied by reference TRBV18 and TRBJ2-5, is NAGVMQNPRHLVRRRGQEARLRCSPMKGHSHVYWYRQLPEEGLKFMVYLQKENIIDESGMPKERFSAEFPKEGPSILRIQQVVRGDSAAYFCASSPRAETQYFGPGTRLLVL.

The chain joins TRBV2 to TRBJ1-1, with D maybe TRBD1 (5 bases). V was shortened by 5 bases and J by 7 bases, with 11 bases between the two germline ends. The CDR3 loop spans 12 amino acids. Germline assignment: CDR1 SNHLY and CDR2 FYNNEI. CDR3 DNA sequence: TGTGCCAGCAGTACGCGGGGCGGTGAAGCTTTCTTT. Encoded protein: CASSTRGGEAFF.

The chain recombines TRBV9 with TRBJ2-7; 7 positions match TRBD2. V was clipped by 3 bases and J by 2 bases; unmatched bases: 8. The CDR3 has 15 amino acids. The germline V gene encodes CDR1 SGDLS and CDR2 YYNGEE. The CDR3 is CASSGTGGRTYEQYF. As DNA, the CDR3 is TGTGCCAGCAGCGGAACGGGAGGCAGGACCTACGAGCAGTACTTC.

The rearrangement uses TRBV6-1 and TRBJ2-5; 10 bases are shared with TRBD2. The V and J ends lost 5 bases and 5 bases, in that order; junction bases with no gene match: 8. Germline values: CDR1 MNHNS, CDR2 SASEGT. The CDR3 is made up of 15 amino acids. The CDR3 DNA follows: TGTGCCAGCAGTAGCCGGAAGCGGGGGGGGGAGACCCAGTACTTC. Its translation: CASSSRKRGGETQYF.

The chain employs TRBV5-6 and TRBJ2-3, with TRBD2 identical over 7 bases. The CDR3 covers 17 residues. The ends lost 3 bases at V and 4 bases at J; junction bases unmatched: 14. Per germline, CDR1 SGHDT and CDR2 YYEEEE. CDR3 sequence reads: CASSSLTGGIGADTQYF. As DNA, the CDR3 is TGTGCCAGCAGCTCCCTGACGGGGGGAATTGGGGCAGATACGCAGTATTTT.

This chain joins TRBV5-6 and TRBJ1-1; 7 bases fit TRBD1. Germline values: CDR1 SGHDT, CDR2 YYEEEE. V shed 0 bases and J 0 bases; nucleotides not matched to a gene: 5. The CDR3 is 16 residues long. The CDR3 nucleotides read TGTGCCAGCAGCTTGGGAGGGGGCCTAATGAACACTGAAGCTTTCTTT. This encodes CASSLGGGLMNTEAFF.

The table lists this clone with a count of one. The chain employs TRBV29-1 and TRBJ1-1, with 7 bases lining up with TRBD1. V trimming: 5 bases; J trimming: 5 bases; junction bases outside the gene matches: 8. CDR3 length: 13 amino acids. CDR1 SQVTM and CDR2 ANQGSEA come from the germline V gene. The CDR3 protein is CSVFDRVSTEAFF. For the CDR3, the DNA is TGCAGCGTTTTCGACAGGGTCTCTACTGAAGCTTTCTTT.

This clone was detected a few times. The chain uses TRBV11-1 and TRBJ2-7; D not resolved. CDR3 length equals 14 residues. Germline values: CDR1 SGHAT, CDR2 FQDESV (reference sequence). V gave up 4 bases and J gave up 5 bases, with 15 bases separating them. CDR3 nucleotide sequence: TGTGCCAGCAGCTCCCTCAAATCCGAGGACGAGCAGTACTTC. This gives the protein CASSSLKSEDEQYF.

The V and J genes are TRBV5-1 and TRBJ2-1; a possible D gene is TRBD2 (6 bases). Deletions cut 1 base from V and 6 bases from J, with 14 bases between. The CDR3 runs 15 residues. CDR1 and CDR2 from the germline V gene are SGHRS and YFSETQ. The CDR3 nucleotides read TGCGCCAGCAGCTTGCTCGGGGGAAATGGCAATGAGCAGTTCTTC. Translated: CASSLLGGNGNEQFF.

This clone showed up just once. This sequence joins TRBV28 and TRBJ1-1; D remains unclear. CDR1 is MDHEN and CDR2 is SYDVKM in the germline V gene. The CDR3 extends over 15 amino acids. V was cut by 5 bases and J by 0 bases, with 13 bases left in between. The CDR3 loop reads CASSPSKSMNTEAFF. The CDR3 nucleotides are TGTGCCAGCAGTCCCTCTAAGTCCATGAACACTGAAGCTTTCTTT.

The chain is built from TRBV28 and TRBJ2-3, with a weak D call TRBD2 (6 bases). Trimming cost V 4 bases and J 0 bases, with 14 bases left between them. Germline CDR1 reads MDHEN; CDR2 reads SYDVKM. The CDR3 is 16 amino acids. This chain's CDR3 is CASSWGDGSSTDTQYF. CDR3 nucleotide sequence: TGTGCCAGCAGTTGGGGGGACGGATCTAGCACAGATACGCAGTATTTT.

This clone appeared a few times. This rearrangement joins TRBV2 to TRBJ2-7, with 10 bases that match TRBD2. CDR3 size: 15 residues. V lost 2 bases, J lost 4 bases, and 5 bases stayed unmatched. Germline loops: CDR1 SNHLY, CDR2 FYNNEI. The CDR3 nucleotides are TGTGCCAGCAGTGAAAGTCTAGCGGGAGAGTACGAGCAGTACTTC. It codes for CASSESLAGEYEQYF. The full variable domain, completed using reference TRBV2 and TRBJ2-7, is EPEVTQTPSHQVTQMGQEVILRCVPISNHLYFYWYRQILGQKVEFLVSFYNNEISEKSEIFDDQFSVERPDGSNFTLKIRSTKLEDSAMYFCASSESLAGEYEQYFGPGTRLTVT.

The chain is built from TRBV6-5 and TRBJ1-1; TRBD1 aligns across 8 bases. Per the germline V gene, CDR1 is MNHEY and CDR2 is SVGAGI. V trimming: 4 bases; J trimming: 1 base; junction bases outside the gene matches: 5. The CDR3 runs to 15 residues. CDR3 sequence (DNA): TGTGCCAGCAGTTTTCAGGGGGCTACGAACACTGAAGCTTTCTTT. Its translation: CASSFQGATNTEAFF.

The V and J genes are TRBV13 and TRBJ2-6, with D possibly being TRBD1 (6 bases). The CDR3 is 16 residues long. The germline gives CDR1 PRHDT, CDR2 FYEKMQ (reference sequence). Trimming cost V 4 bases and J 5 bases, with 15 bases left between them. CDR3 sequence (DNA): TGTGCCAGCAGCTCCGGACACAGGGAGAGGGCCAACGTCCTGACTTTC. The encoded protein is CASSSGHRERANVLTF.

This chain connects TRBV9 to TRBJ2-3; no definite D call. Trimming cost V 0 bases and J 0 bases, with 11 bases left between them. The CDR3 spans 16 residues. The V gene's germline CDR1 is SGDLS and CDR2 YYNGEE. CDR3 loop: CASSVAFTTSTDTQYF. In DNA, the CDR3 is TGTGCCAGCAGCGTAGCGTTTACTACTAGCACAGATACGCAGTATTTT.

V usage is TRBV28 and J usage is TRBJ1-5; 7 positions match TRBD1. Per the germline V gene, CDR1 is MDHEN and CDR2 is SYDVKM. This CDR3 region has 14 residues. Losses at the gene ends were 4 bases for V and 1 base for J; bases not matched to a gene: 1. The CDR3 is CASSWGQSNQPQHF. DNA of the CDR3: TGTGCCAGCAGTTGGGGACAGAGCAATCAGCCCCAGCATTTT.